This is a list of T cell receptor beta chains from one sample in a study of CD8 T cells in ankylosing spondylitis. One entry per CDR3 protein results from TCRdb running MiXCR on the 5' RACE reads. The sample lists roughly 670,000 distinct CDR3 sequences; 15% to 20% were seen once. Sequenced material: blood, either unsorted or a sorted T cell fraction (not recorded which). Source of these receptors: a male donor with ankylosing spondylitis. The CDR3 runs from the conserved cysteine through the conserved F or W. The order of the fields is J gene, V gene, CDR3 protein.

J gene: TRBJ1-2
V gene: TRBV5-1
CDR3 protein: CASSYQAQVSYGYTF

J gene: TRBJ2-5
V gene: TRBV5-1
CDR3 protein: CASSFSGLAAQETQYF

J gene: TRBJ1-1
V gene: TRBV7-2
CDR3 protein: CASSQGQGHTEAFF

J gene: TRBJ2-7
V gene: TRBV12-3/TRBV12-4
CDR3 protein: CASSPVRAFYEQYF

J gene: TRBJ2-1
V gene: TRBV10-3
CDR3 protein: CAISESRDNEQFF

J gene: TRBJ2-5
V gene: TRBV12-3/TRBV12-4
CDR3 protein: CASRVSGGETQYF

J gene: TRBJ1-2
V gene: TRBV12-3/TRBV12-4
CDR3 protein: CASSTVLAYGYTF

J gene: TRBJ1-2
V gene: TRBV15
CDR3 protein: CATSDRRGADYGYTF

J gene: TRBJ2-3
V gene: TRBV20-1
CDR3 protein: CSARGLETSTDTQYF

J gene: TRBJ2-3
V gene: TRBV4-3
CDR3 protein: CASSQDQAGGPTDTQYF

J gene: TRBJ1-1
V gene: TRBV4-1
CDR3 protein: CASSQDSVGRNTEAFF

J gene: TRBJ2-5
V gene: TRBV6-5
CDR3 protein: CASSYGGGSGTKETQYF

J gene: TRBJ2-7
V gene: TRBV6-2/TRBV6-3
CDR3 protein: CASSYQDGSYEQYF

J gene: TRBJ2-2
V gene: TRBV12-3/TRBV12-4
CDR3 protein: CASSLGGGESGELFF

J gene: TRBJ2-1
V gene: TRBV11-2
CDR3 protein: CASRPGEGNNEQFF

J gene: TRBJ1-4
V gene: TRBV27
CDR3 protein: CASSLSWGANEKLFF

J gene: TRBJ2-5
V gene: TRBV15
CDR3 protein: CATSSGQMIRETQYF

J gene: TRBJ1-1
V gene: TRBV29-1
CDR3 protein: CSATRANTEAFF

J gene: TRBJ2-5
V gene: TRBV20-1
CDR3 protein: CSARDRAQAMETQYF

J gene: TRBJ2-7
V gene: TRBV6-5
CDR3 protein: CASSYGQGITYEQYF

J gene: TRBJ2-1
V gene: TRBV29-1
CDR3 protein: CSSWTSGGRNEQFF

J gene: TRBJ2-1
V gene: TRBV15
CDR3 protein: CATSRGGTRNDEQFF

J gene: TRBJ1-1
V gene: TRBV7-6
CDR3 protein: CASSLIGTSTEAFF

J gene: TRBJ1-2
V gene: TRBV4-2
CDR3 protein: CASSREVAFTNYGYTF

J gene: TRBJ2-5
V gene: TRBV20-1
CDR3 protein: CSASSSGGHLGTQYF

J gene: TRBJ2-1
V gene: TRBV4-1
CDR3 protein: CASSQESRLALEQFF

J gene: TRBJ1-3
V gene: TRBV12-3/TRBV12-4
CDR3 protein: CASRRTSGNTIYF

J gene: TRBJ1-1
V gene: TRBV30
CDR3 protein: CAWSGGSAFF

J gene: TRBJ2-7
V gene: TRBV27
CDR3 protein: CATESGSREQYF

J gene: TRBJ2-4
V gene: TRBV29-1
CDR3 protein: CSVEVRGRVKNIQYF

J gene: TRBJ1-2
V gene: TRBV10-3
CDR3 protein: CAIQGRGYGYTF

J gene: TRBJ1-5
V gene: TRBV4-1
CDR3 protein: CASSRTTIQPQHF

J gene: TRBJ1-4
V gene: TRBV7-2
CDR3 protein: CASTLGPATNEKLFF

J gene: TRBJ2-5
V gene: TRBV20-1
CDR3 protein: CSYPSGSQETQYF

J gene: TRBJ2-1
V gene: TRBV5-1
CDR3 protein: CASSPPTSGSNEQFF

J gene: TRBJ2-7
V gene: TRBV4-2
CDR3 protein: CASSQGGGQRYYEQYF

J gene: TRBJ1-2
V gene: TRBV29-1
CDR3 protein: CSVDTPDVQRDGYTF

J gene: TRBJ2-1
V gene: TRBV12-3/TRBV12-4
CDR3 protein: CASSFSRNNEQFF

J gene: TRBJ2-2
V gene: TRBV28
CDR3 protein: CASSLTGGHTGELFF

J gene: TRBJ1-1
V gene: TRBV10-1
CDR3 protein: CASSSGGERYEAFF

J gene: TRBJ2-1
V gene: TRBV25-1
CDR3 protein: CASSEYTSGSAYNEQFF